This record covers a single T cell receptor (beta chain). The data originate from a study of blood T cell repertoires in COVID-19. About the study: The origin of the acute and convalescent COVID-19 samples was the United States, Italy and Spain. Sample material is recorded as cDNA or gDNA derived from T cells, B-cell-depleted T cells, or PBMCs.

V lost 6 bases to trimming and J lost 3 bases, with 12 bases between them. This CDR3 region has 13 residues. Germline V gene data show CDR1 as MNHEY and CDR2 as SVGAGI. Source study methods: The authors estimated nucleated cell counts from reference gene primer amplification. Assay: immunoSEQ multiplex PCR; the TCRdb copy retains only in-frame clones and omits some. V, J and clone size reflect that table, while D and trimming were determined from the DNA. There are 250,000 to 300,000 clones in the sample; around 89% occur only once, and about 4.6% lies in the top ten. The sequenced sample was peripheral blood. The receptor comes from a man aged 35-49 years with acute or convalescent COVID-19. The chain links TRBV6-5 to TRBJ2-7; D may be TRBD2 (5 bases). The CDR3 DNA sequence: TGTGCCAGCAGCCCGGACTCTGGCTACGAGCAGTACTTC. Protein sequence: CASSPDSGYEQYF.